This T cell receptor (beta chain) was documented in a study of CD8+CD57+ T cells in acquired aplastic anemia. Study as a whole: Mean DNA quantity obtained from sorted CD4+ and CD8+ cells was 2.5 to 4 ug. The study obtained roughly 10 million reads on average for CD4+ cells from healthy donors.

The use of genomic DNA as template underpinned the TCR beta VDJ and CDR3 profiling. From the reads, TCRdb called clonotypes with MiXCR, one entry per CDR3 protein. The table has about 170,000 distinct CDR3 sequences, 55% to 70% seen once. With regard to this clonotype: The antigen is undetermined.

Study-wide results and caveats: CD8+ Simpson's diversity in patients was not significantly different from that in controls. Approximately 27 CD8+ CDR3 sequences occurred in both the patients and the controls.

The CDR3 runs 12 residues. V was shortened by 1 base and J by 11 bases, with 11 bases between the two germline ends. Germline loops: CDR1 SGHTA, CDR2 FQGNSA. Source material: sorted CD4+, CD8+, or CD8+CD57+ T cells (not recorded which) from PBMCs. The TCR was taken from a human donor in good health. The genes are TRBV7-2 and TRBJ1-1; TRBD1 is a possible D gene (5 bases). DNA of the CDR3: TGTGCCAGCAGCTTAGGACGGGGGTATGCTTTCTTT. The encoded protein is CASSLGRGYAFF.